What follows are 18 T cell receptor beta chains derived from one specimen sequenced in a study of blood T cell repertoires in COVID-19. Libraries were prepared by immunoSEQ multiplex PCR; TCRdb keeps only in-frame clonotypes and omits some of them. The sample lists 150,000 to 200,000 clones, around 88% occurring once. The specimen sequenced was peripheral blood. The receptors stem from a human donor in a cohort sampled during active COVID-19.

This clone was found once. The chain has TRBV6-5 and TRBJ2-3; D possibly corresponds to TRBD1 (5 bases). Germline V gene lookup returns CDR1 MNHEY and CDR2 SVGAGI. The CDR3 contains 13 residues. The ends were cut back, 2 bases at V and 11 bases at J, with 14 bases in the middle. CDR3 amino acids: CASSYRAGLGQYF. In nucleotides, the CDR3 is TGTGCCAGCAGTTACCGGGCAGGGTTGGGGCAGTATTTT.

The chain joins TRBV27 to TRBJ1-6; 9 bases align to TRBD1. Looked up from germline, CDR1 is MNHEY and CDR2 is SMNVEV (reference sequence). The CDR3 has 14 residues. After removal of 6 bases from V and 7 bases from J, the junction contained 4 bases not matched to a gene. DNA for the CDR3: TGTGCCAGCAGCTTCGACAGGGGGAATTCACCCCTCCACTTT. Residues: CASSFDRGNSPLHF.

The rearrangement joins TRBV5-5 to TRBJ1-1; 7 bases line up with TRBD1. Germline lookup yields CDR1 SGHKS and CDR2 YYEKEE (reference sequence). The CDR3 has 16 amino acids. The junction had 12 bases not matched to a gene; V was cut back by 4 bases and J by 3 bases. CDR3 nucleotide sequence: TGTGCCAGCAGCCAAGTCAAACAGGGGTCTTACACTGAAGCTTTCTTT. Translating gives CASSQVKQGSYTEAFF.

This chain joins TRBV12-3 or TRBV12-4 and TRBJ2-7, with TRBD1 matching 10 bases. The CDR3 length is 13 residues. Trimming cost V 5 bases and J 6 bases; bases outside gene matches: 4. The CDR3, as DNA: TGTGCCAGCAGTGTGGACAGGGGGACCGAGCAGTACTTC. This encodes CASSVDRGTEQYF.

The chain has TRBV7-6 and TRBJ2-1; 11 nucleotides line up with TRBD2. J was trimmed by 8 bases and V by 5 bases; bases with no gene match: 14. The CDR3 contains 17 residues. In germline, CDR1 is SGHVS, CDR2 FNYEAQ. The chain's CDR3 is CASSPYLLAGEGYEQFF. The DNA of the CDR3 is TGTGCCAGCAGCCCTTACTTACTAGCGGGAGAGGGCTATGAGCAGTTCTTC. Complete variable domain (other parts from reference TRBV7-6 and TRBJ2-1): GAGVSQSPRYKVTKRGQDVALRCDPISGHVSLYWYRQALGQGPEFLTYFNYEAQQDKSGLPNDRFSAERPEGSISTLTIQRTEQRDSAMYRCASSPYLLAGEGYEQFFGPGTRLTVL.

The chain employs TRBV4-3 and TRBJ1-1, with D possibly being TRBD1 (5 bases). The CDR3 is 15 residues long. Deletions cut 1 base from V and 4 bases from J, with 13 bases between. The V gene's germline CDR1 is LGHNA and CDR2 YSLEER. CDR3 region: CASSQAAGRGTEAFF. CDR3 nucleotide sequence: TGCGCCAGCAGCCAAGCGGCAGGGCGGGGCACTGAAGCTTTCTTT.

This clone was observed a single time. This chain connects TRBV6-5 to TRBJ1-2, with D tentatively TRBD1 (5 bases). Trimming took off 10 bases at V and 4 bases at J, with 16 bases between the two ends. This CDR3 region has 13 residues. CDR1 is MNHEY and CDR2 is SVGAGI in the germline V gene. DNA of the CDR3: TGTGCCACCATATTCAGACAGAGCTATGGCTACACCTTC. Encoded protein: CATIFRQSYGYTF.

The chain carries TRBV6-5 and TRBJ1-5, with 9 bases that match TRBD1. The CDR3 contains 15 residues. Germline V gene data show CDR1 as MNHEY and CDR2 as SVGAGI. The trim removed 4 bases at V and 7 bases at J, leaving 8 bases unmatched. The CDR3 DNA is TGTGCCAGCAGTTCCCGGGGACAGGGAGGACAGCCCCAGCATTTT. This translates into CASSSRGQGGQPQHF.

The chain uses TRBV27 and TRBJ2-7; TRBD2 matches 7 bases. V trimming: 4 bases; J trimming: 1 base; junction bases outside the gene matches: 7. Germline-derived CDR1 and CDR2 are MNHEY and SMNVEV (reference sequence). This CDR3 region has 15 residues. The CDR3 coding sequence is TGTGCCAGCAGTTCCCTGGGGGGGAGTTCCTACGAGCAGTACTTC. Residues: CASSSLGGSSYEQYF.

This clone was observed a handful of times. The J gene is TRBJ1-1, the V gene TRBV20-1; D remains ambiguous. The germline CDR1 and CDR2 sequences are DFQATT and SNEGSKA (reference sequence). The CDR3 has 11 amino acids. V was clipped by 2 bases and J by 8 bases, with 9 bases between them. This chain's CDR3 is CSARPYLEAFF. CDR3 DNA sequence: TGCAGTGCTAGACCCTATCTCGAAGCTTTCTTT.

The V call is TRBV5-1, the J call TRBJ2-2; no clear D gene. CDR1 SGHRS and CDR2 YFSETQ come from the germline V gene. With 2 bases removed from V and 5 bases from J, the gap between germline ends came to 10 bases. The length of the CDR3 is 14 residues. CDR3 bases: TGCGCCAGCAGCTTATCGGGTCCTACCGGGGAGCTGTTTTTT. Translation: CASSLSGPTGELFF. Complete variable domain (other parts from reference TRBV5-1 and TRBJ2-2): KAGVTQTPRYLIKTRGQQVTLSCSPISGHRSVSWYQQTPGQGLQFLFEYFSETQRNKGNFPGRFSGRQFSNSRSEMNVSTLELGDSALYLCASSLSGPTGELFFGEGSRLTVL.

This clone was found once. The DNA for the CDR3 is TGTGCCAGCAGTTACTGGGGCTCCGATACGCAGTATTTT. Residues: CASSYWGSDTQYF. V gene TRBV6-5 combines with J gene TRBJ2-3; TRBD1 is a possible D gene (5 bases). There are 13 residues in the CDR3. Trimming left V 1 base short and J 6 bases short, with 8 bases between. The germline CDR1 and CDR2 sequences are MNHEY and SVGAGI.

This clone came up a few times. CDR3 coding DNA: TGTGCCAGCAGCGTAGATGGGACTTACTACGAGCAGTACTTC. As protein: CASSVDGTYYEQYF. The chain combines TRBV9 with TRBJ2-7; D is possibly TRBD2 (6 bases). The CDR3 runs to 14 residues. The V end lost 0 bases, the J end lost 3 bases, and 10 bases lay between the germline ends. The germline gives CDR1 SGDLS, CDR2 YYNGEE.

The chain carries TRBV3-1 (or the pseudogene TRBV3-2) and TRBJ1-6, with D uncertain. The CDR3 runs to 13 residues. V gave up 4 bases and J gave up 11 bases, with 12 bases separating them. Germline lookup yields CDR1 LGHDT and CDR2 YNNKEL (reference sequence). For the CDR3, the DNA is TGTGCCAGCAGCCCCGCGGGCGGTCCACCCCTCCACTTT. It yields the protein CASSPAGGPPLHF.

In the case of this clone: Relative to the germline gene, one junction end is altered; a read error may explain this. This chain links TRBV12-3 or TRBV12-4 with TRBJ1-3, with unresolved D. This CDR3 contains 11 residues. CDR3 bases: TGTGCCAGCAGTTTATACGACGAAGAGGATTTT. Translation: CASSLYDEEDF.

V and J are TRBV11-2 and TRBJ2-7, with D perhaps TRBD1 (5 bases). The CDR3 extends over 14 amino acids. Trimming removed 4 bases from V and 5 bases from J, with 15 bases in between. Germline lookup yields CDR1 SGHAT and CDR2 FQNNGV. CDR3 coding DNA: TGTGCCAGCAGCTCCCGACAGTTTAGTAACGAGCAGTACTTC. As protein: CASSSRQFSNEQYF.

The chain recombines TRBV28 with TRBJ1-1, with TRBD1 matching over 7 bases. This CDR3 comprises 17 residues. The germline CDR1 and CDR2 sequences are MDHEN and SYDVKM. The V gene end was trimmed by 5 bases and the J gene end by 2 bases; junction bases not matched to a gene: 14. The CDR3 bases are TGTGCCAGCAGTGGCTATTTTCGGGACAGACTTAACACTGAAGCTTTCTTT. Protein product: CASSGYFRDRLNTEAFF.

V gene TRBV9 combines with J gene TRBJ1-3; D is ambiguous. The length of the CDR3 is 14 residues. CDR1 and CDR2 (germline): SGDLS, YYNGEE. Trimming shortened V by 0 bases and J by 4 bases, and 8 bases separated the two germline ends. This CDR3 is CASSVATLGNTIYF. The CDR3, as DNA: TGTGCCAGCAGCGTAGCTACGTTGGGAAACACCATATATTTT.